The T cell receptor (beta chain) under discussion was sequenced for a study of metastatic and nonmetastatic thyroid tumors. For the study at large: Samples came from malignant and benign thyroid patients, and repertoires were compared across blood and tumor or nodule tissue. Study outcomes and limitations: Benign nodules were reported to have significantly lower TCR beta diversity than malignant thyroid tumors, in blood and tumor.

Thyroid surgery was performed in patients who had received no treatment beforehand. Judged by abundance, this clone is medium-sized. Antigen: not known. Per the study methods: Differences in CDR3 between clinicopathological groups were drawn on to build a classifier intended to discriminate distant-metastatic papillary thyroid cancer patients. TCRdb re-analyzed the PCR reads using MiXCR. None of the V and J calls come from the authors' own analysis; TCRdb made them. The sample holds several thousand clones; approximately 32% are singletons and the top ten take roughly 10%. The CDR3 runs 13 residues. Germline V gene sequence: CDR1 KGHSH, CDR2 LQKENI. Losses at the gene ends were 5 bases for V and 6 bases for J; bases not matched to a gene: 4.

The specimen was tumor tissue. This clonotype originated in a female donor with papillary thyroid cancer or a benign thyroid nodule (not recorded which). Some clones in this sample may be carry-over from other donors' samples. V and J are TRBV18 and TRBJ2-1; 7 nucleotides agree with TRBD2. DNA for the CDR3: TGTGCCAGCTCATTCGGGAGGTCCAATGAGCAGTTCTTC. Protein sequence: CASSFGRSNEQFF. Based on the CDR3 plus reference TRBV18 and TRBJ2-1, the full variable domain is NAGVMQNPRHLVRRRGQEARLRCSPMKGHSHVYWYRQLPEEGLKFMVYLQKENIIDESGMPKERFSAEFPKEGPSILRIQQVVRGDSAAYFCASSFGRSNEQFFGPGTRLTVL.